The sequence of this T cell receptor (beta chain) was determined in a study of CD4+ T cells in melanoma. Produced via immunoSEQ multiplex PCR; TCRdb's table is partial and in-frame only. The sample lists approximately 16,000 clones; roughly 66% were seen once. The clonotype was recovered from a human donor with melanoma. The sample consisted of cells from a culture (not recorded whether cultured in vitro).

Written as DNA, the CDR3 is TGTGCCACCGCCCCGAACCTGAATGAGCAGTTCTTC. As protein: CATAPNLNEQFF. J is TRBJ2-1 and V is TRBV19; no firm D call. The CDR3 consists of 12 residues. Looked up from germline, CDR1 is LNHDA and CDR2 is SQIVND (reference sequence). V gave up 10 bases and J gave up 7 bases, with 14 bases separating them.